This TCR beta chain was sequenced for a study of CD8 T cells in ankylosing spondylitis. TCRdb re-derived calls from the 5' RACE reads in MiXCR, one entry per CDR3 protein. The sample includes under 250,000 distinct CDR3 sequences, roughly 24% of them seen just once. This clonotype was picked up one time. Sequences were obtained from blood, either unsorted or a sorted T cell fraction (not recorded which). The TCR sequence derives from a male donor with ankylosing spondylitis or in good health (not recorded which).

The CDR3 protein is CASNRDLSQETQYF. The CDR3 DNA reads TGTGCCAGCAATCGGGACCTATCCCAAGAGACCCAGTACTTC. This chain uses TRBV6-1 with TRBJ2-5, with D perhaps TRBD1 or TRBD2 (5 bases each). Per germline, CDR1 MNHNS and CDR2 SASEGT. The CDR3 runs 14 residues. Trimming removed 7 bases from V and 1 base from J, with 13 bases in between.